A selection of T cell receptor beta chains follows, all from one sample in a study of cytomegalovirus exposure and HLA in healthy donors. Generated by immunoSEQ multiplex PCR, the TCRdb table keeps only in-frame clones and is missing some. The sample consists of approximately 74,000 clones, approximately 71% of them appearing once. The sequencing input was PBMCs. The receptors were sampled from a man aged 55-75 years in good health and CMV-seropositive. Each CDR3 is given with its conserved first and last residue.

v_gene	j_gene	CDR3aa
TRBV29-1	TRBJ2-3	CSVEDEQGTDTQYF
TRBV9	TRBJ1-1	CASSVHSNTEAFF
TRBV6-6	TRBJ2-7	CASSQGTSGYEQYF
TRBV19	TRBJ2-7	CASSAGQFNEQYF
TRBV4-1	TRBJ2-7	CASSLWRLASEQYF
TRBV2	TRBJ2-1	CASSFASNEQFF
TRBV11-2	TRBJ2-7	CASSLEGLAGVSEQYF
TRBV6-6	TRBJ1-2	CASSYDSSRGYTF
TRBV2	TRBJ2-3	CASSYTDTQYF
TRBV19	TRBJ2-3	CASSSPGSTDTQYF
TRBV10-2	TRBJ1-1	CASGGSMNTEAFF
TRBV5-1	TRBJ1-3	CASSLEEAATGVF
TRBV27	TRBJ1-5	CASKSGYNQPQHF
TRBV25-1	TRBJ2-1	CASSRSGGYNEQFF
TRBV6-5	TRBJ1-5	CASRRQEQSNQPQHF
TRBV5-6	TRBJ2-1	CASSLGTGAYNEQFF
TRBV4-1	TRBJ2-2	CASSLGGLDPGELFF
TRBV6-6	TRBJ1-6	CASRLDRVLAPLHF
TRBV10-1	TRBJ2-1	CASSESQASYNEQFF
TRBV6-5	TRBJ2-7	CASSAIGGEQYF
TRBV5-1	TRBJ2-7	CASSSGDRVKYEQYF
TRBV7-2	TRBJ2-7	CASSFAGGPTYEQYF
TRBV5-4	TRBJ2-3	CASSSDRGTDTQYF
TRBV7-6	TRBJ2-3	CASSLSRQGGVEDTQYF
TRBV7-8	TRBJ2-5	CASSAQGLAVETQYF
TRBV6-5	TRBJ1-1	CAVRGHMNTEAFF